The rows below give T cell receptor beta chains drawn from one sample of a study of blood T cell repertoires in COVID-19. Using immunoSEQ multiplex PCR, the repertoire was profiled, and TCRdb retains in-frame clones only, with some absent. The repertoire holds around 160,000 clones, with around 86% as singletons. The sample consisted of peripheral blood. The receptors come from a man aged 60-69 years with acute or convalescent COVID-19. The conserved cysteine and the conserved F or W are not part of the CDR3 here. D genes are given only for firm matches.

D: .; V: TRBV6-5; length: 11; CDR3: ASSYRQGYGYT
D: .; V: TRBV2; length: 14; CDR3: ASTGTQGSSNQPQH
D: .; V: TRBV9; length: 12; CDR3: ASSVEQVSYEQY
D: .; V: TRBV9; length: 14; CDR3: ASSVSPLRAYNEQF
D: .; V: TRBV5-1; length: 11; CDR3: ASTFGADYEQY
D: .; V: TRBV7-9; length: 15; CDR3: ASSLSLGRTGANVLT
D: .; V: TRBV19; length: 12; CDR3: ASSIGGKFGELF
D: .; V: TRBV5-1; length: 13; CDR3: ASSLGPVRDTEAF
D: TRBD1; V: TRBV20-1; length: 12; CDR3: SASRQGAHQPQH
D: .; V: TRBV7-3; length: 13; CDR3: ASSPRGGRDYGYT
D: TRBD1; V: TRBV5-1; length: 13; CDR3: ASSLRTGGGYGYT
D: TRBD2; V: TRBV2; length: 11; CDR3: ASRREMYNEQF
D: .; V: TRBV5-1; length: 13; CDR3: ASSPPAAEAYEQY
D: TRBD1; V: TRBV9; length: 13; CDR3: ASSSWTGLGDEQF
D: .; V: TRBV29-1; length: 11; CDR3: SVDRGLNTEAF
D: .; V: TRBV2; length: 10; CDR3: ASSETGDGYT
D: TRBD1; V: TRBV6-2/TRBV6-3; length: 12; CDR3: ASSYTSGGNGYT
D: TRBD1; V: TRBV2; length: 10; CDR3: ATTDRSYEQY
D: TRBD1; V: TRBV19; length: 14; CDR3: ACNRGSAHKNQPQH
D: TRBD1; V: TRBV25-1; length: 16; CDR3: ASRPGGTGGVDTGELF
D: TRBD1; V: TRBV28; length: 12; CDR3: ASSLGQGFSGYT
D: .; V: TRBV7-6; length: 10; CDR3: ASSALQETQY
D: .; V: TRBV2; length: 9; CDR3: ASSGHHIQY
D: .; V: TRBV21-1; length: 15; CDR3: ASSKSRTGRAHNEQF
D: .; V: TRBV23-1; length: 14; CDR3: ASSRQGVLREETQY
D: TRBD2; V: TRBV11-2; length: 12; CDR3: ASSLVAGALIQY
D: TRBD1; V: TRBV24-1; length: 13; CDR3: ATSDSGQGDTEAF
D: .; V: TRBV7-9; length: 12; CDR3: ASSFEGWNTEAF
D: TRBD1; V: TRBV6-1; length: 15; CDR3: ASSEGGTALAKNIQY
D: TRBD1; V: TRBV27; length: 12; CDR3: ASRNAGQAGGYT
D: .; V: TRBV18; length: 13; CDR3: ASSPIQGGVNEQF
D: TRBD2; V: TRBV19; length: 15; CDR3: ASSMPLAGDYQDTQY
D: .; V: TRBV3-1/TRBV3-2; length: 13; CDR3: ASSRGRGDTYEQY
D: TRBD1; V: TRBV2; length: 14; CDR3: ASSGQGARSNQPQH
D: TRBD1; V: TRBV27; length: 13; CDR3: ASSPRQGSLTEAF
D: .; V: TRBV28; length: 14; CDR3: ASSLITGSGGTEAF
D: TRBD1; V: TRBV5-1; length: 14; CDR3: ASSPGVTGGEEKLF